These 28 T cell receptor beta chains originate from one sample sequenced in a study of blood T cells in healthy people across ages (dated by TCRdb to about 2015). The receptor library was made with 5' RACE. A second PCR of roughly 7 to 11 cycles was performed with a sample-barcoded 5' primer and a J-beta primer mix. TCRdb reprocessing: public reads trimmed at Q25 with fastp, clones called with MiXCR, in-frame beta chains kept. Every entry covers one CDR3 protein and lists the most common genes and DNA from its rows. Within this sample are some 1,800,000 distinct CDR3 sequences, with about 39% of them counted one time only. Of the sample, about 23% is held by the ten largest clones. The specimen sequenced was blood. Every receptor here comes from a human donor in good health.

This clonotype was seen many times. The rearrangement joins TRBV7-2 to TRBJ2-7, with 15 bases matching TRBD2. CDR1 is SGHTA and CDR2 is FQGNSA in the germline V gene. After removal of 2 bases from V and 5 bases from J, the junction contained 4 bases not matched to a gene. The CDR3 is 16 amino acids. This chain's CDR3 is CASSLPGLAGGNEQYF. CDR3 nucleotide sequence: TGTGCCAGCAGCTTACCGGGACTAGCGGGGGGAAACGAGCAGTACTTC. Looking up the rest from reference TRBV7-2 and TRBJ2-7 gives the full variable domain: GAGVSQSPSNKVTEKGKDVELRCDPISGHTALYWYRQSLGQGLEFLIYFQGNSAPDKSGLPSDRFSAERTGGSVSTLTIQRTQQEDSAVYLCASSLPGLAGGNEQYFGPGTRLTVT.

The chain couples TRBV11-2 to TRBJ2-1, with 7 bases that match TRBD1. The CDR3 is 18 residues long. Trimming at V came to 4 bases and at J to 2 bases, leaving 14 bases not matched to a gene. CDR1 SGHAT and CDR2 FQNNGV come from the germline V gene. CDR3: CASSSRREPDRTYNEQFF. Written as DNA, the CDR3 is TGTGCCAGCAGCTCCCGTAGAGAACCGGACAGGACCTACAATGAGCAGTTCTTC.

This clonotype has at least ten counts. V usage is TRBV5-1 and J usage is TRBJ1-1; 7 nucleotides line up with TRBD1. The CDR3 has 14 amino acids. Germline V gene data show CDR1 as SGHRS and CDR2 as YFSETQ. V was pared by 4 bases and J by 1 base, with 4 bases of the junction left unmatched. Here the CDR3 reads CASSLWTGNTEAFF. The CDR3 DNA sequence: TGCGCCAGCAGCCTCTGGACAGGGAACACTGAAGCTTTCTTT. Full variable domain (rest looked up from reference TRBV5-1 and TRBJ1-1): KAGVTQTPRYLIKTRGQQVTLSCSPISGHRSVSWYQQTPGQGLQFLFEYFSETQRNKGNFPGRFSGRQFSNSRSEMNVSTLELGDSALYLCASSLWTGNTEAFFGQGTRLTVV.

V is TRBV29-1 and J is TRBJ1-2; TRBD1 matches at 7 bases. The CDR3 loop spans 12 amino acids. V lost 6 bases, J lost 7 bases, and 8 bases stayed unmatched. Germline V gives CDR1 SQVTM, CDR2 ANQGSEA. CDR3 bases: TGCAGCGTACAAGACAGGGCTGGTGGCTACACCTTC. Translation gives CSVQDRAGGYTF.

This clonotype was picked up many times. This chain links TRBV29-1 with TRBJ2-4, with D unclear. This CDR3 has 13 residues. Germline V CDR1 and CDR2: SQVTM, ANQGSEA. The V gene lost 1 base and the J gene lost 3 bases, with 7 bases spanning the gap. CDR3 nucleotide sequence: TGCAGCGTTGAAGGAGTCAGCAAAAACATTCAGTACTTC. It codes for CSVEGVSKNIQYF.

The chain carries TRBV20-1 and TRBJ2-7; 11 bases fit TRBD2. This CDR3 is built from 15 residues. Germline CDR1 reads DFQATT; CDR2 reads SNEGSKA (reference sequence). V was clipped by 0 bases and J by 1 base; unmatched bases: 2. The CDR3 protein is CSARDSGGASYEQYF. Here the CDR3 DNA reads TGCAGTGCTAGAGATAGCGGGGGGGCGTCCTACGAGCAGTACTTC.

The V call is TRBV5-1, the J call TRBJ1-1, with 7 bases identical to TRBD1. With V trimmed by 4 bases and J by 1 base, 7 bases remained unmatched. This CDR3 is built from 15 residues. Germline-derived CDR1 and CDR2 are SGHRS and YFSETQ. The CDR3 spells CASSGPGQTNTEAFF. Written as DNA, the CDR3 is TGCGCCAGCAGCGGGCCGGGACAGACGAACACTGAAGCTTTCTTT.

The CDR3 DNA is TGTGCCAGCAGCCGCGGACCGGGACAGGGGGCCTACGAGCAGTACTTC. This encodes CASSRGPGQGAYEQYF. The chain is built from TRBV7-8 and TRBJ2-4; TRBD1 matches at 11 bases. The DNA end lines up better with TRBJ2-7; the J call may be wrong. Germline CDR1 and CDR2: SGHVS and FQNEAQ. CDR3 length: 16 residues.

The DNA of the CDR3 is TGTGCCAGCAGACTCTTATCCGGGACTAGCAATGAGCAGTTCTTC. This gives the protein CASRLLSGTSNEQFF. This sequence joins TRBV27 and TRBJ2-1; 8 bases agree with TRBD2. The germline V gene has CDR1 MNHEY and CDR2 SMNVEV (reference sequence). This CDR3 has 15 amino acids. V dropped 6 bases and J dropped 6; count of bases not matched to a gene: 10.

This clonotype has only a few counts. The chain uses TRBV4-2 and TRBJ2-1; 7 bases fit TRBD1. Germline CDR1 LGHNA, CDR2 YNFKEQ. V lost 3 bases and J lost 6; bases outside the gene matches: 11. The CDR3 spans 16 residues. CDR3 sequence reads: CASSHPRQGGSNEQFF. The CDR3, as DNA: TGTGCCAGCAGCCACCCGAGACAGGGCGGGTCCAATGAGCAGTTCTTC.

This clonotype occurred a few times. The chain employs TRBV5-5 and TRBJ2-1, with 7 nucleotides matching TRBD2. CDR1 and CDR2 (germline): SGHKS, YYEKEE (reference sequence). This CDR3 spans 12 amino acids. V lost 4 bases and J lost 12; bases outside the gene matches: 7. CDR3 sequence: CASSSGVNSQFF. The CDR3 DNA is TGTGCCAGCAGCAGCGGGGTAAACTCGCAGTTCTTC.

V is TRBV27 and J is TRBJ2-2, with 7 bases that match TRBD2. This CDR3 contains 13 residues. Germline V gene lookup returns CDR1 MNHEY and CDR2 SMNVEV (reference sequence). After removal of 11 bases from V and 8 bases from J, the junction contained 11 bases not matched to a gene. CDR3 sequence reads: CAGGSGAGGELFF. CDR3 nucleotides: TGTGCCGGTGGAAGCGGGGCGGGGGGGGAGCTGTTTTTT.

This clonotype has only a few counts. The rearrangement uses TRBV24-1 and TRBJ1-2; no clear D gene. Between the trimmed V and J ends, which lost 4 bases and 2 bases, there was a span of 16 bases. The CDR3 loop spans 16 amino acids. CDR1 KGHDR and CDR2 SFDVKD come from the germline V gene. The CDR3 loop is CATSEPGPTRNYGYTF. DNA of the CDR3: TGTGCCACCAGTGAGCCCGGGCCGACCCGCAACTATGGCTACACCTTC.

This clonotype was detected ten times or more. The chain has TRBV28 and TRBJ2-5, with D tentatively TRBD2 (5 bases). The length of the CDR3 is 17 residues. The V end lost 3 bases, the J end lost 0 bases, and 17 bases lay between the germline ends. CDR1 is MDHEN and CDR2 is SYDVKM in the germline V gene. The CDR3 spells CASSFRAEILYQETQYF. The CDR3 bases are TGTGCCAGCAGTTTCCGAGCGGAGATCCTGTACCAAGAGACCCAGTACTTC.

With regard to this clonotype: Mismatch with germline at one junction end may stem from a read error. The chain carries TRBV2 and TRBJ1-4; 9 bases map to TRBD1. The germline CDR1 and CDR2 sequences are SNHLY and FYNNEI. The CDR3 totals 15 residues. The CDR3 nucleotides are TGTGTCAGCAGCGATGCACAGGGGGCTCGGGAAAAACTGTTTTTT. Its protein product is CVSSDAQGAREKLFF. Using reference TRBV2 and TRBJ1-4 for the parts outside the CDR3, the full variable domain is EPEVTQTPSHQVTQMGQEVILRCVPISNHLYFYWYRQILGQKVEFLVSFYNNEISEKSEIFDDQFSVERPDGSNFTLKIRSTKLEDSAMYFCVSSDAQGAREKLFFGSGTQLSVL.

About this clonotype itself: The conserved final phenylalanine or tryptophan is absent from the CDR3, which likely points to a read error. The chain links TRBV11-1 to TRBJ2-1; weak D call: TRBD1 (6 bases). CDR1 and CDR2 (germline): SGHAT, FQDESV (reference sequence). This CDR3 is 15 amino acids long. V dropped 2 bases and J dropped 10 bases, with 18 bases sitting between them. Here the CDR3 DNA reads TGTGCCAGCAGCTTATGGCGGCAGGGGAAAAACGAGCAGTTCGTC. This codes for CASSLWRQGKNEQFV.

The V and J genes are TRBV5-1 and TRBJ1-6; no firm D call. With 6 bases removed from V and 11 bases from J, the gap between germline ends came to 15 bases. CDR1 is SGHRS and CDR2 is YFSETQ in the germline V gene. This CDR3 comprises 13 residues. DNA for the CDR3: TGCGCCAGCACCCTGAGCTTGGATGCACCCCTCCACTTT. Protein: CASTLSLDAPLHF.

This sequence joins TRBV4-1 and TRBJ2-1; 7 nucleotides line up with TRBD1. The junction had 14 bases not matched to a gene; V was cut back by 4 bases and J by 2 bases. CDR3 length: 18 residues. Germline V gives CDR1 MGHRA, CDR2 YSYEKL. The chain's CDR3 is CASSLSPPGQFTYNEQFF. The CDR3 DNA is TGCGCCAGCAGCCTTTCCCCCCCGGGACAGTTTACCTACAATGAGCAGTTCTTC.

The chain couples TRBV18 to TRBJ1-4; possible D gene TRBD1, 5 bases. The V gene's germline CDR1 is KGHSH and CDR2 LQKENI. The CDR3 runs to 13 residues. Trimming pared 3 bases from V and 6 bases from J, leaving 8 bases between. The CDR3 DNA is TGTGCCAGCTCACCCAGGGAAGATGAAAAACTGTTTTTT. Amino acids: CASSPREDEKLFF.

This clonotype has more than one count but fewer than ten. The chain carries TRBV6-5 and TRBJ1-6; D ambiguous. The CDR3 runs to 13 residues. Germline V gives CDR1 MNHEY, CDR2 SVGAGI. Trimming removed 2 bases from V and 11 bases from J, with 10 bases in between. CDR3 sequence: CASSYEGGAPLHF. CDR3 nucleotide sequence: TGTGCCAGCAGTTACGAAGGAGGAGCACCCCTCCACTTT.

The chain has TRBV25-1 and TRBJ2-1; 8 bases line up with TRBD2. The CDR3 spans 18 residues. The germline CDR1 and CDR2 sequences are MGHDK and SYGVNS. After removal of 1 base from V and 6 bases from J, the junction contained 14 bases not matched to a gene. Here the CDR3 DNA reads TGTGCCAGCAGTGAATCTTTATCGGGAGGGGTGGTGGGCAATGAGCAGTTCTTC. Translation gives CASSESLSGGVVGNEQFF.

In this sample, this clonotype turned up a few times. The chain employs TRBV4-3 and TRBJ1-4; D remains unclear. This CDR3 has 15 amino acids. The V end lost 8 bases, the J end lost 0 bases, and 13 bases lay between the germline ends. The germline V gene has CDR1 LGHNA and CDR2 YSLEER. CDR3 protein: CASGRNYATNEKLFF. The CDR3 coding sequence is TGCGCCAGCGGCCGAAACTATGCAACTAATGAAAAACTGTTTTTT.

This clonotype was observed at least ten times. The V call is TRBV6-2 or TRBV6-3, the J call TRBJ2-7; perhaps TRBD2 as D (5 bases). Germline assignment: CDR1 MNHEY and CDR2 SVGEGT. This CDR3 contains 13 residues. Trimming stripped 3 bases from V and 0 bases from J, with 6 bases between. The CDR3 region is CASSYEGSYEQYF. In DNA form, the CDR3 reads TGTGCCAGCAGTTATGAGGGCTCCTACGAGCAGTACTTC.

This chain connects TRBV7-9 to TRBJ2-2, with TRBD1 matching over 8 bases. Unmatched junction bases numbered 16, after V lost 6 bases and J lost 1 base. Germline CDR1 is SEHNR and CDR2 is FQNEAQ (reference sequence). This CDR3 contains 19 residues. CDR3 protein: CASRPGGGSGQGNTGELFF. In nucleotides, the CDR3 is TGTGCCAGCAGACCCGGTGGGGGGTCCGGACAGGGGAACACCGGGGAGCTGTTTTTT.

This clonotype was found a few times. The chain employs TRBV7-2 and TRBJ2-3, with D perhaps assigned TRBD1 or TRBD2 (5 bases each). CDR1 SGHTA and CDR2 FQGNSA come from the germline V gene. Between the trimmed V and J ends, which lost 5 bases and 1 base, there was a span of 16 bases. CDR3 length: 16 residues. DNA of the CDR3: TGTGCCAGCAGCCAAACAGGAGGCGGAGGCACAGATACGCAGTATTTT. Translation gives CASSQTGGGGTDTQYF.

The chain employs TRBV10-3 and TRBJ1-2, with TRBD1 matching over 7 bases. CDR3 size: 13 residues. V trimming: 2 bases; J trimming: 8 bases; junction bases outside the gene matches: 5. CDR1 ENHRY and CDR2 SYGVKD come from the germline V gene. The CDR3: CAISEKTGQGYTF. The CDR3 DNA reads TGTGCCATCAGTGAGAAGACAGGGCAAGGCTACACCTTC.

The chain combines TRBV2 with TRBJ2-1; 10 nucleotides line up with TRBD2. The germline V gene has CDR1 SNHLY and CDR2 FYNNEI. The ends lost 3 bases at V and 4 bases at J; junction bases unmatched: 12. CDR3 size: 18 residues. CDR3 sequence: CASSEEWLAGESYNEQFF. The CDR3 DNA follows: TGTGCCAGCAGTGAGGAGTGGCTAGCGGGGGAGAGTTACAATGAGCAGTTCTTC.

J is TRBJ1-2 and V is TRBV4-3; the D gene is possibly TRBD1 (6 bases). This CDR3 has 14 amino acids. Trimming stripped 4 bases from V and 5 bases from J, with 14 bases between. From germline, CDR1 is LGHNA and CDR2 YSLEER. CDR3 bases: TGCGCCAGCAGCCCAGGGTGGAGGGGGTATGGCTACACCTTC. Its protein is CASSPGWRGYGYTF.